Included here is one T cell receptor (beta chain) sequence, with context. These data belong to a study of T cells in localized non-small cell lung cancer. The assay was immunoSEQ multiplex PCR, and TCRdb's table has in-frame clones only and misses some. The sample contains about 25,000 clones, 86% of which appear only once. Germline loops: CDR1 MDHEN, CDR2 SYDVKM. V lost 3 bases and J lost 14, with 9 bases in between. CDR3 length equals 10 residues. The rearrangement uses TRBV28 and TRBJ2-3; D is unclear. The TCR originated in a female donor of 60 years or more with stage I lung adenocarcinoma. Sequences were derived from peripheral blood, sampled before any cancer treatment. CDR3 DNA: TGTGCCAGCAGTTTTGGGCAGACGTATTTT. It is translated as CASSFGQTYF.